This T cell receptor (beta chain) was captured in a study of shared clonotypes between healthy human individuals. Study background: Researchers assigned three CD4 naive, three CD4 memory, two CD8 naive and one CD8 memory plate to each donor. Study outcomes and limitations: Sharing across four donors was highest in naive CD4 (roughly 5%) and lowest in memory CD8 (roughly 0.4%).

Selected positively for CCR7 and CD45RO-negative, naive CD8 cells excluded terminally differentiated effector memory CD45RA+ cells. With regard to this clone: Its antigen is unknown.

Trimming took off 5 bases at V and 3 bases at J, with 11 bases between the two ends. The CDR3 is made up of 14 amino acids. Germline V gives CDR1 MGHDK, CDR2 SYGVNS. As originally analysed: ImmunoSEQ output held junction-only sequences without quality scores, so filtering differed. TCRdb's table, derived via immunoSEQ multiplex PCR, lists solely in-frame clones and lacks some. V, J and clone size are taken as reported in that table, and D and trimming were inferred from the DNA itself. Here the sample spans around 2,000,000 clones, 85% to 95% being singletons. The gene calls are TRBV25-1 and TRBJ2-1, with TRBD2 as a possible D gene (6 bases). The specimen was naive CD8+ T cells from PBMCs. This sequence originates from a man between 18 and 29 years old in good health. Some clones in this sample may be carry-over from other donors' samples. CDR3 in DNA: TGTGCCAGCAGTTATGGAGGGAACTACAATGAGCAGTTCTTC. This codes for CASSYGGNYNEQFF.